The 18 T cell receptor beta chains in this list originate from one sample, sequenced in a study of blood T cell repertoires in COVID-19. Data came from immunoSEQ multiplex PCR; TCRdb stores just in-frame clones and leaves some out. The repertoire holds about 180,000 clones, roughly 84% seen once, with more than 9% in the top ten. The sample consisted of peripheral blood. These receptors all stem from a woman aged 80 or over with active or convalescent COVID-19.

This clone has only one observation. CDR3 in DNA: TGTGCCAGCAGTGCTGAAGGGGGGGCTTACGAGCAGTACTTC. Its translation: CASSAEGGAYEQYF. V usage is TRBV2 and J usage is TRBJ2-7, with D perhaps TRBD2 (7 bases). This CDR3 is built from 14 residues. CDR1 is SNHLY, CDR2 FYNNEI, per germline. Trimming left V 4 bases short and J 4 bases short, with 14 bases between.

This clone was counted once. The sample holds other DNA sequences that translate to the same CDR3. This chain joins TRBV18 and TRBJ2-1, with 9 bases aligning to TRBD2. This CDR3 is 12 amino acids long. Germline V gene sequence: CDR1 KGHSH, CDR2 LQKENI. With 6 bases clipped from V and 8 bases from J, the junction kept 2 bases outside the gene matches. The chain's CDR3 is CASSPSGDEQFF. CDR3 DNA sequence: TGTGCCAGCTCTCCTAGCGGGGATGAGCAGTTCTTC.

The rearrangement links TRBV2 to TRBJ1-2; 10 nucleotides line up with TRBD1. The V gene end was trimmed by 4 bases and the J gene end by 7 bases; junction bases not matched to a gene: 6. This CDR3 has 14 amino acids. CDR1 and CDR2 (germline): SNHLY, FYNNEI. In nucleotides, the CDR3 is TGTGCCAGCAGTGGGACAGGGGGAGTGGGTGGCTACACCTTC. Its translation: CASSGTGGVGGYTF.

This clone was picked up a small number of times. V and J are TRBV9 and TRBJ2-1, with 7 bases aligning to TRBD2. CDR1 and CDR2 (germline): SGDLS, YYNGEE. V trimming: 4 bases; J trimming: 10 bases; junction bases outside the gene matches: 14. This CDR3 region has 15 residues. CDR3 bases: TGTGCCAGCAGCCCCCGCACTAGCGACTACACGGAGCAGTTCTTC. It yields the protein CASSPRTSDYTEQFF. Filled out from reference TRBV9 and TRBJ2-1, the complete variable domain reads DSGVTQTPKHLITATGQRVTLRCSPRSGDLSVYWYQQSLDQGLQFLIQYYNGEERAKGNILERFSAQQFPDLHSELNLSSLELGDSALYFCASSPRTSDYTEQFFGPGTRLTVL.

The chain couples TRBV10-3 to TRBJ2-3; TRBD2 matches 10 bases. V gave up 2 bases and J gave up 1 base; unmatched junction bases: 0. CDR3 length: 15 amino acids. CDR1 and CDR2 (germline): ENHRY, SYGVKD. The CDR3 spells CAISEGLAGTDTQYF. DNA for the CDR3: TGTGCCATCAGTGAGGGACTAGCGGGCACAGATACGCAGTATTTT.

The chain joins TRBV30 to TRBJ1-1; 7 nucleotides align to TRBD1. V dropped 4 bases and J dropped 1; count of bases not matched to a gene: 3. The CDR3 has 13 amino acids. Germline-derived CDR1 and CDR2 are GTSNPN and SVGIG (reference sequence). The CDR3 region has the DNA TGTGCCTGGAATAGACAGGGGAACACTGAAGCTTTCTTT. Its translation: CAWNRQGNTEAFF.

The rearrangement links TRBV28 to TRBJ2-5; TRBD1 matches at 7 bases. The germline V gene has CDR1 MDHEN and CDR2 SYDVKM. J gave up 1 base and V 6 bases, and 8 bases lay outside the gene matches. This CDR3 has 15 amino acids. The CDR3 nucleotides are TGTGCCAGCAGCCTCCCGGGACAGCTCCAAGAGACCCAGTACTTC. Its translation is CASSLPGQLQETQYF.

The rearrangement uses TRBV6-5 and TRBJ2-1, with 7 bases identical to TRBD1. The CDR3 is made up of 14 amino acids. Germline V gene sequence: CDR1 MNHEY, CDR2 SVGAGI. V gave up 10 bases and J gave up 4 bases; unmatched junction bases: 10. In DNA form, the CDR3 reads TGTGCCACCTCGAGACAGGGCCCTTACAATGAGCAGTTCTTC. Translation gives CATSRQGPYNEQFF.

The CDR3 bases are TGTGCCAGCAGTGAACAGGGTCAGCCCCAGCATTTT. It encodes CASSEQGQPQHF. The V call is TRBV2, the J call TRBJ1-5; possibly TRBD1 for D (5 bases). The CDR3 consists of 12 residues. Trimming stripped 2 bases from V and 6 bases from J, with 5 bases between. Germline V gene sequence: CDR1 SNHLY, CDR2 FYNNEI.

This clone was observed a single time. V and J are TRBV3-1 (or the pseudogene TRBV3-2) and TRBJ1-5; weak D call: TRBD1 (6 bases). This CDR3 is built from 15 residues. Germline V gene data show CDR1 as LGHDT and CDR2 as YNNKEL (reference sequence). V lost 3 bases to trimming and J lost 4 bases, with 13 bases between them. The CDR3 nucleotides are TGTGCCAGCAGCCAGACCGGGACACCGAATCAGCCCCAGCATTTT. Translated: CASSQTGTPNQPQHF.

The rearrangement joins TRBV9 to TRBJ2-1, with 11 nucleotides matching TRBD2. Trimming at V came to 4 bases and at J to 6 bases, leaving 15 bases not matched to a gene. CDR1 SGDLS and CDR2 YYNGEE come from the germline V gene. The length of the CDR3 is 18 residues. The CDR3 bases are TGTGCCAGCAGCCCACGCCAGGGACCGGGACTAGCGGCCAATGAGCAGTTCTTC. It translates to CASSPRQGPGLAANEQFF.

This clone was seen only once. The chain combines TRBV6-5 with TRBJ1-1; 7 positions agree with TRBD1. Germline lookup yields CDR1 MNHEY and CDR2 SVGAGI. The CDR3 totals 13 residues. Trimming cost V 4 bases and J 7 bases; bases outside gene matches: 6. The CDR3 protein is CASSSHRDSEAFF. The CDR3 nucleotides are TGTGCCAGCAGTTCTCACCGGGACAGTGAAGCTTTCTTT.

The chain has TRBV5-1 and TRBJ2-3, with 10 bases identical to TRBD2. The trim removed 3 bases at V and 0 bases at J, leaving 4 bases unmatched. Germline V gene sequence: CDR1 SGHRS, CDR2 YFSETQ. CDR3 length equals 16 residues. In DNA, the CDR3 is TGCGCCAGCAGCTCTGGACTAGCGGAAAGCACAGATACGCAGTATTTT. Protein: CASSSGLAESTDTQYF.

There are a few counts of this clone. This chain joins TRBV27 and TRBJ2-1; 7 nucleotides line up with TRBD1. V was clipped by 1 base and J by 4 bases; unmatched bases: 4. CDR1 MNHEY and CDR2 SMNVEV come from the germline V gene (reference sequence). This CDR3 is built from 15 residues. CDR3 in DNA: TGTGCCAGCAGTTTATACACAGGGGTATACAATGAGCAGTTCTTC. Translation gives CASSLYTGVYNEQFF.

The V and J genes are TRBV2 and TRBJ2-2, with 7 bases matching TRBD2. The CDR3 consists of 16 residues. Unmatched junction bases numbered 7, after V lost 3 bases and J lost 3 bases. Per the germline V gene, CDR1 is SNHLY and CDR2 is FYNNEI. The CDR3: CASSDWREPDTGELFF. CDR3 DNA: TGTGCCAGCAGTGACTGGCGGGAGCCCGACACCGGGGAGCTGTTTTTT. The full variable domain, with the rest looked up from reference TRBV2 and TRBJ2-2, is EPEVTQTPSHQVTQMGQEVILRCVPISNHLYFYWYRQILGQKVEFLVSFYNNEISEKSEIFDDQFSVERPDGSNFTLKIRSTKLEDSAMYFCASSDWREPDTGELFFGEGSRLTVL.

CDR3 coding DNA: TGTGCCAGCAGTTACGTCAGTATCTATGGCTACACCTTC. Translation gives CASSYVSIYGYTF. The chain joins TRBV6-6 to TRBJ1-2; D is unclear. This CDR3 region has 13 residues. The germline V gene encodes CDR1 MNHNY and CDR2 SVGAGI (reference sequence). The germline V and J ends were trimmed by 2 bases and 4 bases, with 8 bases remaining between them.

This chain's CDR3 is CATSSSPGQGNSYEQYF. For the CDR3, the DNA is TGTGCCACCAGCAGTAGCCCGGGACAGGGTAACTCCTACGAGCAGTACTTC. The V call is TRBV15, the J call TRBJ2-7; 9 bases map to TRBD1. The CDR3 covers 17 residues. J was trimmed by 0 bases and V by 3 bases; bases with no gene match: 9. In germline, CDR1 is LNHNV, CDR2 YYDKDF (reference sequence).

This sequence joins TRBV2 and TRBJ2-3; unclear D gene. Trimming removed 6 bases at V and 4 bases at J, with 8 bases between. In germline, CDR1 is SNHLY, CDR2 FYNNEI. The CDR3 totals 12 residues. The CDR3 reads CASRDGADTQYF. DNA of the CDR3: TGTGCCAGCAGAGACGGAGCAGATACGCAGTATTTT. Together with reference TRBV2 and TRBJ2-3, the CDR3 gives the full variable domain: EPEVTQTPSHQVTQMGQEVILRCVPISNHLYFYWYRQILGQKVEFLVSFYNNEISEKSEIFDDQFSVERPDGSNFTLKIRSTKLEDSAMYFCASRDGADTQYFGPGTRLTVL.